Shown below are 14 T cell receptor beta chains from a single sample sequenced in a study of blood T cells in healthy people across ages. The second PCR ran roughly 7 to 12 cycles with a sample-barcoded 5' primer and J-beta primers. TCRdb independently ran MiXCR on the 5' RACE reads; one entry per CDR3 protein. The sample holds hundreds of thousands of distinct CDR3 sequences, roughly three fifths seen once. Sequencing was carried out using blood. All receptors come from a man aged 55 to 70 in good health.

This sequence joins TRBV4-2 and TRBJ2-5, with TRBD1 as a possible D gene (7 bases). The CDR3 is 16 residues long. V was cut by 1 base and J by 5 bases, with 17 bases left in between. From germline, CDR1 is LGHNA and CDR2 YNFKEQ. This chain's CDR3 is CASSQVRTGGGETQYF. CDR3 sequence (DNA): TGTGCCAGCAGCCAAGTTCGGACAGGCGGAGGGGAGACCCAGTACTTC.

This sequence joins TRBV6-5 and TRBJ2-1; possibly TRBD2 for D (6 bases). This CDR3 comprises 14 residues. The germline V and J ends were trimmed by 3 bases and 5 bases, with 11 bases remaining between them. The germline gives CDR1 MNHEY, CDR2 SVGAGI. The CDR3 loop is CASSYRRANNEQFF. The DNA for the CDR3 is TGTGCCAGCAGTTATAGGAGGGCCAACAATGAGCAGTTCTTC.

The chain employs TRBV11-2 and TRBJ2-5; D gene ambiguous. The germline V and J ends were trimmed by 4 bases and 3 bases, with 6 bases remaining between them. The CDR3 is 12 residues long. Germline values: CDR1 SGHAT, CDR2 FQNNGV. In nucleotides, the CDR3 is TGTGCCAGCAGCTCCCAGGAAGAGACCCAGTACTTC. Its protein is CASSSQEETQYF.

This chain connects TRBV10-3 to TRBJ1-2; 9 bases match TRBD1. Losses at the gene ends were 7 bases for V and 8 bases for J; bases not matched to a gene: 14. The V gene's germline CDR1 is ENHRY and CDR2 SYGVKD. The CDR3 extends over 15 amino acids. CDR3 coding DNA: TGTGCCATCACCCTTTCGGGACAGGGATCCGGAGGCTACACCTTC. It is translated as CAITLSGQGSGGYTF.

The gene calls are TRBV20-1 and TRBJ2-5; TRBD2 aligns across 9 bases. Germline lookup yields CDR1 DFQATT and CDR2 SNEGSKA (reference sequence). V lost 5 bases and J lost 1; bases outside the gene matches: 11. The CDR3 length is 16 residues. The chain's CDR3 is CSAPPWGGGVQETQYF. For the CDR3, the DNA is TGCAGTGCTCCACCGTGGGGCGGGGGGGTCCAAGAGACCCAGTACTTC.

This sequence joins TRBV15 and TRBJ2-3; no definite D call. V shed 5 bases and J shed 0 bases, with 15 bases lying between them. Germline CDR1 and CDR2: LNHNV and YYDKDF (reference sequence). The CDR3 is made up of 16 amino acids. CDR3 in DNA: TGTGCCACCAGCCCAGAGATTCTAGGGAGCACAGATACGCAGTATTTT. It yields the protein CATSPEILGSTDTQYF.

This clonotype was recorded a few times. The chain joins TRBV20-1 to TRBJ2-6; maybe TRBD1 (6 bases). The CDR3 is 16 amino acids. Germline V lookup: CDR1 DFQATT, CDR2 SNEGSKA (reference sequence). Trimming removed 3 bases from V and 1 base from J, with 13 bases in between. CDR3 DNA sequence: TGCAGTGCTAGCGGCAGGGGTAAATCTGGGGCCAACGTCCTGACTTTC. This sequence encodes CSASGRGKSGANVLTF.

This clonotype was counted at least ten times. The J gene is TRBJ2-2, the V gene TRBV5-6; TRBD1 matches at 9 bases. The CDR3 has 15 residues. Germline V gene lookup returns CDR1 SGHDT and CDR2 YYEEEE. The trim removed 1 base at V and 4 bases at J, leaving 2 bases unmatched. CDR3 amino acids: CASSLLDRGTGELFF. The CDR3 DNA follows: TGTGCCAGCAGCTTGCTGGACAGGGGCACCGGGGAGCTGTTTTTT.

The chain recombines TRBV14 with TRBJ2-5; no reliable D call. TRBJ2-7 explains the end of the DNA better; the J call may be wrong. The germline gives CDR1 SGHDN, CDR2 FVKESK. This CDR3 region has 13 residues. The CDR3 nucleotides are TGTGCCAGCAGCCAAATGGAGATTTACGAGCAGTACTTC. As protein: CASSQMEIYEQYF.

As to this clonotype: A read error may explain this, as a much larger clone is one base away. The genes are TRBV29-1 and TRBJ1-1; TRBD1 is a possible D gene (5 bases). The length of the CDR3 is 13 residues. With 7 bases removed from V and 2 bases from J, the gap between germline ends came to 14 bases. Germline CDR1 and CDR2: SQVTM and ANQGSEA. CDR3 loop: CSAERDANTEAFF. The CDR3 DNA reads TGCAGCGCCGAGCGGGACGCAAACACTGAAGCTTTCTTT.

This clonotype came up many times. The chain links TRBV10-3 to TRBJ2-5; no firm D call. Germline CDR1 ENHRY, CDR2 SYGVKD. The V end was cut by 10 bases, the J end by 4 bases, with 16 bases between. The CDR3 sequence is 13 residues long. This CDR3 reads CATRSENPETQYF. The CDR3 DNA follows: TGTGCCACCCGGTCGGAGAATCCAGAGACCCAGTACTTC.

This clonotype has more than one count but fewer than ten. The V gene is TRBV7-9, the J gene TRBJ1-2; D is uncertain. This CDR3 comprises 12 residues. Germline V CDR1 and CDR2: SEHNR, FQNEAQ (reference sequence). The ends were cut back, 5 bases at V and 8 bases at J, with 12 bases in the middle. The CDR3 loop reads CASSPHVQGYTF. CDR3 sequence (DNA): TGTGCCAGCAGCCCTCATGTCCAAGGCTACACCTTC.

Ten or more counts support this clonotype. V usage is TRBV20-1 and J usage is TRBJ2-5, with 12 positions matching TRBD2. Germline values: CDR1 DFQATT, CDR2 SNEGSKA (reference sequence). Trimming took 5 bases from V and 1 from J; bases not matched to a gene: 5. The CDR3 totals 15 residues. The CDR3 region has the DNA TGCAGTGCTTCTCTAGCGGGGGGGTTCCAAGAGACCCAGTACTTC. Its protein product is CSASLAGGFQETQYF.

The chain combines TRBV29-1 with TRBJ2-7; 13 bases align to TRBD2. V shed 4 bases and J 7 bases; nucleotides not matched to a gene: 10. The V gene's germline CDR1 is SQVTM and CDR2 ANQGSEA. The CDR3 totals 15 residues. CDR3 region: CSVARLAGGTGEQYF. The CDR3 nucleotides are TGCAGCGTTGCCCGACTAGCGGGGGGTACAGGTGAGCAGTACTTC.